This T cell receptor beta chain was sequenced in a study of T cell repertoires in cytomegalovirus infection. TCRdb processed the reads anew with MiXCR; each CDR3 protein has one entry. Among 80,000 or so distinct CDR3 sequences, roughly a quarter were seen once, and the ten largest hold approximately 53%. Trimming took 6 bases from V and 2 from J; bases not matched to a gene: 6. CDR1 and CDR2 (germline): MNHNS, SASEGT. This CDR3 spans 15 amino acids. This clonotype was seen a few times. The antigen is not known. Study-level points and caveats: Dominating the ex vivo response were HLA-C-restricted CMV-specific TCR beta clonotypes.

The material was CD8+ T cells from cultured PBMCs, obtained from culture after CMV antigen stimulation. The sequence came from a human donor in good health (CMV status not recorded). Some clones in this sample may be carry-over from other donors' samples. V and J are TRBV6-1 and TRBJ2-7, with 11 nucleotides matching TRBD2. The CDR3, as DNA: TGTGCCAGCAGGGATGGGACTAGCGGTCCCTACGAGCAGTACTTC. It is translated as CASRDGTSGPYEQYF.